This T cell receptor (beta chain) is from a study of shared clonotypes between healthy human individuals (dated by TCRdb to between 2020 and 2021). For the wider study: A few men and two women, aged 18 to 49 years, made up the cohort. Between about 0.8 and 8.9 billion PBMCs per donor were obtained by leukapheresis. To estimate repertoire size and how much clonotypes are shared between individuals, the study performed deep sequencing of blood TCR repertoires from a handful of healthy adults. Different laboratories and diverse techniques were used to prepare libraries and sequence TCR repertoires, to increase sequencing depth and limit assay-specific biases. For each donor, CD4 naive and CD4 memory were each given three plates, CD8 naive was given two plates, and CD8 memory was given one plate.

Using the deep immunoSEQ assay, TCR CDR3 regions were amplified from genomic DNA by multiplex PCR. Extracted genomic DNA from each cell subset was spread evenly across all wells of several immunoSEQ 96-well plates, with each plate serving as a replicate. Each replicate PCR for sorted subsets received around 200 ng genomic DNA, equal to roughly 30,000 T cell genomes. The purified libraries were quantified using a Qubit 3.0 fluorometer, sized with a Bioanalyzer 2100, and then quantified again using the KAPA Library Quantification kit. Each immunoSEQ 96-well plate was sequenced on its own single-read 150-cycle Illumina NextSeq 550 flow cell. Regarding the original processing steps: The immunoSEQ output contained only junctional sequences without quality scores, so filtering could not match that applied to full-length reads. Sequences were annotated with PyIR, a Python wrapper for IgBLAST v1.9, using IMGT germline references to assign V/J genes and CDR3. Reads were removed for weak V/J assignments (E-value above 1e-6), missing CDR3, stop codons, out-of-frame junctions, or ambiguous translated residues. V3J clonotypes were defined by identical inferred V gene, J gene, and CDR3 amino acid sequence. To compute the percentage overlap between repertoires, the number of shared unique clonotypes was divided by the size of the smaller repertoire. RTK rarefaction, the Chao1 estimator, and Recon v2.1 estimates of unobserved clonotypes were used to assess repertoire richness. For all TCRbeta clonotypes obtained by the gDNA method from several donors, generation probabilities were computed with OLGA. Held by TCRdb, this immuneACCESS table contains in-frame sequences only and omits some clones. Under half of the omission traces to an unresolved V gene where checked; the cause of the rest is unknown. That table is the source of V, J and clone size, and D and trimming were worked out from the DNA. The sample table lists over 700,000 clones, 55% to 80% of them with a count of one. The ten biggest clones cover under 2% of the sample.

V loses 4 bases of germline sequence and J loses 4 bases, and the interval between the two ends is 13 bases. There are 13 amino acids in the CDR3, from cysteine to phenylalanine inclusive. Just the 39-base CDR3 DNA is kept, in frame starting at base 1. From the germline V gene (reference sequence), CDR1 is GTSNPN and CDR2 is SVGIG. The investigation overall reported the following: Incomplete sequencing was indicated by rarefaction of sorted-subset datasets, despite the large sequencing depth. Compared with non-shared clonotypes, the clonotypes found in all four sorted-subset donors had higher generation probabilities. Sampling was restricted to blood, and TCR repertoires in tissues likely differ from the TCR repertoires found in blood. Because the study included only a small number of donors, the genetic and exposure-history diversity represented was limited. Pairwise subsampling indicated that sequencing depth was expected to affect the degree of clonotype sharing among donors. Sharing across several donors was observed for roughly 5% of naive CD4, about 3.2% of naive CD8, about 2.3% of memory CD4, and about 0.4% of memory CD8 clonotypes. Naive subsets generally had larger estimated clonotype richness than memory subsets did.

The donors were healthy, HIV-negative adults with no recently reported acute infections or vaccinations. Only Caucasian adults living in Nashville, Tennessee, USA were represented among the donors. CD4+ T cells were enriched by magnetic negative selection; naive cells were then positively selected on CD45RA, and the negative fraction formed the memory subset. After blood collection by leukapheresis, PBMCs were isolated using Ficoll-Histopaque density gradient centrifugation and then cryopreserved in the vapor phase of liquid nitrogen. Analytical flow cytometry was used to check the purity and quantity of every magnetically sorted T cell population. Each sorted fraction had its genomic DNA isolated and then quantified by UV absorbance on a Nanodrop 2000c. About this clone itself: It lacks a known antigen. Base quality data are lacking; no much larger clone is found one base away.

The TCR sequence derives from a woman aged 25 to 39 in good health. The sequenced sample was memory CD4+ T cells sorted from blood. The sample's cell subset or site, from its label and the paper: CD45RA-negative fraction. Recombination connected TRBV30 to TRBJ1-1; the D segment could be TRBD1, given 5 matching bases. The DNA is as follows: TGTGCCTGGAACCGGGACGGACTCACTGAAGCTTTCTTT. This gives the protein CAWNRDGLTEAFF. Full variable domain (CDR3 extended with the reference TRBV30 and TRBJ1-1 proteins): SQTIHQWPATLVQPVGSPLSLECTVEGTSNPNLYWYRQAAGRGLQLLFYSVGIGQISSEVPQNLSASRPQDRQFILSSKKLLLSDSGFYLCAWNRDGLTEAFFGQGTRLTVV.